This TCR beta chain was recorded in a study of neurological immune-mediated disorders (dated by TCRdb to between 2018 and 2021). About the study as a whole: The study compared peripheral blood TCR-beta repertoires of HTLV-I-associated myelopathy (HAM/TSP) patients, multiple sclerosis patients and healthy controls using UMI-based sequencing. Longitudinal samples, technical triplicates and paired sorted CD4+ and CD8+ T-cell subsets, alongside PBMC samples, were included among the 90 to 130 TCR-beta libraries. Of the roughly 70 subjects in the cohort, about 15 were HAM/TSP patients, some 35 were multiple sclerosis patients, and around 20 were healthy controls.

General conclusions and limits of the study: No identical CDR3 amino acid sequences were shared among expanded clones across subjects, suggesting private TCR-beta repertoires in all groups. TCR clonal expansion was highest in HAM/TSP patients and lowest in MS patients, with MS patients falling below even healthy controls.

There are many counts of this clonotype. Its antigen has not been determined. The input lacks base qualities; no much larger clone sits a single base away. cDNA synthesis used template-switch 5'RACE with a primer carrying a 10-nucleotide random unique molecular identifier tagging each TCR transcript. Every sequencing run covered 15-18 subjects and yielded more than 200 million TCR-beta sequences. Total RNA was extracted with the RNeasy kit. Using the KAPA Real-time Library Amplification kit, TCR-beta VDJ regions were amplified with primers for the TCR constant region and the 5'RACE anchor. A first PCR added sample indexes and Illumina adaptors, after which a second PCR increased the library yield. After Ampure bead purification, the roughly 650 bp TCR product was size-selected on a 2% E-gel SizeSelection system. Before pooling, libraries had their quality checked on a Bioanalyzer, their concentration measured with Qubit, and their quantity determined with the Kapa Library Quantification kit. An Illumina HiSeq 2500 sequenced the libraries paired-end 2 x 150 bp. To increase sequence diversity, roughly 23-30% phiX was spiked into each library pool. Regarding the original processing steps: Quality-filtered reads were processed with the UMI-based MiGEC pipeline, which removed over 75% of raw TCR sequences during error correction. VDJ genes were aligned to IMGT germline references, and each clonotype was defined by a unique CDR3 amino acid sequence together with V-J genes. VDJtools evaluated clonal expansion, Shannon diversity and CDR3 relatedness (CalcPairwiseDistances, ClusterSamples); CLCbio workbench built phylogenetic trees. A clone was classed as expanded if it had 8 or more unique UMIs, a cutoff based on coefficient-of-variation modelling across technical triplicates. TCRdb applied fastp at Q25 and MiXCR to the public reads, then kept only in-frame beta chains. One record per CDR3 amino acid sequence lists the most common genes and DNA. The V and J calls and clone size come from TCRdb's table, not from the authors' own analysis. The sample table shows under 80,000 distinct CDR3 sequences, and roughly 13% are seen once. Around 6.8% of the sample comes from the top ten.

The CDR3 measures 15 amino acids from cysteine to phenylalanine. Just CDR3 DNA is preserved here, 45 bases in frame from base 1. Cut back by 3 bases and 3 bases, the V and J ends lie 14 bases apart. Per the germline V gene (reference sequence), SEHNR is the CDR1 and FQNEAQ is the CDR2. The healthy controls were volunteers from blood banks in Maryland, USA. For the unsorted PBMC libraries, 2 million PBMCs were stored in RNAlater at -80 degrees C until RNA extraction and were used to generate the libraries. Peripheral blood underwent Ficoll-Hypaque density gradient centrifugation to isolate PBMCs, which were then cryopreserved in liquid nitrogen.

Sequenced material: PBMCs. Recombination connected TRBV7-9 to TRBJ1-1; a tentative D match to TRBD1 spans 6 bases. The TCR was taken from a woman in her 50s in good health. At the DNA level, the sequence is TGTGCCAGCAGCTTGCAGGGGACCATGGACACTGAAGCTTTCTTT. Translated, it reads CASSLQGTMDTEAFF.